Many counts were recorded for the clone carrying this T cell receptor (beta chain). The target antigen is unknown. The CDR3 is made up of 16 amino acids. Germline lookup yields CDR1 DFQATT and CDR2 SNEGSKA (reference sequence). The V gene lost 5 bases and the J gene lost 8 bases, with 27 bases spanning the gap. This sample is drawn from a study of glioma-infiltrating T cells. Broader study findings: Above-expected tissue-blood divergence occurred in all gliomas, most in low-grade ones. Only very few CDR3 sequences appeared in both tissue and blood.

Using RNA template, CDR3s of TCR alpha and beta were amplified with iRepertoire arm-PCR. TCRdb used MiXCR to reprocess the multiplex PCR reads, holding one entry per CDR3 protein. The sample includes around 21,000 distinct CDR3 sequences, around 25% of them seen just once. The sequencing input was glioma tissue, nonneoplastic brain tissue, or PBMCs (not recorded which). This chain links TRBV20-1 with TRBJ1-2; D not resolved. The clonotype comes from a human donor with low-grade glioma or glioblastoma, undergoing nonglioma brain surgery, or in good health (not recorded which). CDR3 DNA: TGCAGTGCTCGTAACAAAAGGGCCACTCGGTTTCAAGGCTACACCTTC. Its protein product is CSARNKRATRFQGYTF.